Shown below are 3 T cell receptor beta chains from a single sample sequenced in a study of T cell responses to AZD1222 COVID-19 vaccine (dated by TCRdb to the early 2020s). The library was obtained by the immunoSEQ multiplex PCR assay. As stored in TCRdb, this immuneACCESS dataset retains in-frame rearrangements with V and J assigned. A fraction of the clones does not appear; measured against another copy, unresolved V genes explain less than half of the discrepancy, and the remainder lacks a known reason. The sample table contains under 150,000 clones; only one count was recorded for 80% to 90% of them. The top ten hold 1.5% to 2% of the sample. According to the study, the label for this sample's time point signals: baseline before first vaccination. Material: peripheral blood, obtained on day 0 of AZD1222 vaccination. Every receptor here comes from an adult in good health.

CDR3 coding DNA: TGTGCCAGCAGTTCGGTACAGAGCTCCTATAATTCACCCCTCCACTTT. Residues: CASSSVQSSYNSPLHF. The rearrangement links TRBV28 to TRBJ1-6, with D unclear. The germline gives CDR1 MDHEN, CDR2 SYDVKM. The CDR3 contains 16 residues. V lost 4 bases to trimming and J lost 0 bases, with 10 bases between them.

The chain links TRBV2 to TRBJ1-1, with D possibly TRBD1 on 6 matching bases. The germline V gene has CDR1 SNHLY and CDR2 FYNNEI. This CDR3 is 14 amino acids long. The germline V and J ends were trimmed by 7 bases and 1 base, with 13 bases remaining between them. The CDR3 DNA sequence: TGTGCCAGCATGGGAGGACAGTGGAACACTGAAGCTTTCTTT. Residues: CASMGGQWNTEAFF.

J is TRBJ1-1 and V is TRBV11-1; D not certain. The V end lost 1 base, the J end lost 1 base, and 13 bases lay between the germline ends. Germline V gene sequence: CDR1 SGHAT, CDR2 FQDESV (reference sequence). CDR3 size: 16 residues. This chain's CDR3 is CASSLVGPVGNTEAFF. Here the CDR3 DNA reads TGTGCCAGCAGCTTAGTGGGTCCAGTGGGGAACACTGAAGCTTTCTTT.